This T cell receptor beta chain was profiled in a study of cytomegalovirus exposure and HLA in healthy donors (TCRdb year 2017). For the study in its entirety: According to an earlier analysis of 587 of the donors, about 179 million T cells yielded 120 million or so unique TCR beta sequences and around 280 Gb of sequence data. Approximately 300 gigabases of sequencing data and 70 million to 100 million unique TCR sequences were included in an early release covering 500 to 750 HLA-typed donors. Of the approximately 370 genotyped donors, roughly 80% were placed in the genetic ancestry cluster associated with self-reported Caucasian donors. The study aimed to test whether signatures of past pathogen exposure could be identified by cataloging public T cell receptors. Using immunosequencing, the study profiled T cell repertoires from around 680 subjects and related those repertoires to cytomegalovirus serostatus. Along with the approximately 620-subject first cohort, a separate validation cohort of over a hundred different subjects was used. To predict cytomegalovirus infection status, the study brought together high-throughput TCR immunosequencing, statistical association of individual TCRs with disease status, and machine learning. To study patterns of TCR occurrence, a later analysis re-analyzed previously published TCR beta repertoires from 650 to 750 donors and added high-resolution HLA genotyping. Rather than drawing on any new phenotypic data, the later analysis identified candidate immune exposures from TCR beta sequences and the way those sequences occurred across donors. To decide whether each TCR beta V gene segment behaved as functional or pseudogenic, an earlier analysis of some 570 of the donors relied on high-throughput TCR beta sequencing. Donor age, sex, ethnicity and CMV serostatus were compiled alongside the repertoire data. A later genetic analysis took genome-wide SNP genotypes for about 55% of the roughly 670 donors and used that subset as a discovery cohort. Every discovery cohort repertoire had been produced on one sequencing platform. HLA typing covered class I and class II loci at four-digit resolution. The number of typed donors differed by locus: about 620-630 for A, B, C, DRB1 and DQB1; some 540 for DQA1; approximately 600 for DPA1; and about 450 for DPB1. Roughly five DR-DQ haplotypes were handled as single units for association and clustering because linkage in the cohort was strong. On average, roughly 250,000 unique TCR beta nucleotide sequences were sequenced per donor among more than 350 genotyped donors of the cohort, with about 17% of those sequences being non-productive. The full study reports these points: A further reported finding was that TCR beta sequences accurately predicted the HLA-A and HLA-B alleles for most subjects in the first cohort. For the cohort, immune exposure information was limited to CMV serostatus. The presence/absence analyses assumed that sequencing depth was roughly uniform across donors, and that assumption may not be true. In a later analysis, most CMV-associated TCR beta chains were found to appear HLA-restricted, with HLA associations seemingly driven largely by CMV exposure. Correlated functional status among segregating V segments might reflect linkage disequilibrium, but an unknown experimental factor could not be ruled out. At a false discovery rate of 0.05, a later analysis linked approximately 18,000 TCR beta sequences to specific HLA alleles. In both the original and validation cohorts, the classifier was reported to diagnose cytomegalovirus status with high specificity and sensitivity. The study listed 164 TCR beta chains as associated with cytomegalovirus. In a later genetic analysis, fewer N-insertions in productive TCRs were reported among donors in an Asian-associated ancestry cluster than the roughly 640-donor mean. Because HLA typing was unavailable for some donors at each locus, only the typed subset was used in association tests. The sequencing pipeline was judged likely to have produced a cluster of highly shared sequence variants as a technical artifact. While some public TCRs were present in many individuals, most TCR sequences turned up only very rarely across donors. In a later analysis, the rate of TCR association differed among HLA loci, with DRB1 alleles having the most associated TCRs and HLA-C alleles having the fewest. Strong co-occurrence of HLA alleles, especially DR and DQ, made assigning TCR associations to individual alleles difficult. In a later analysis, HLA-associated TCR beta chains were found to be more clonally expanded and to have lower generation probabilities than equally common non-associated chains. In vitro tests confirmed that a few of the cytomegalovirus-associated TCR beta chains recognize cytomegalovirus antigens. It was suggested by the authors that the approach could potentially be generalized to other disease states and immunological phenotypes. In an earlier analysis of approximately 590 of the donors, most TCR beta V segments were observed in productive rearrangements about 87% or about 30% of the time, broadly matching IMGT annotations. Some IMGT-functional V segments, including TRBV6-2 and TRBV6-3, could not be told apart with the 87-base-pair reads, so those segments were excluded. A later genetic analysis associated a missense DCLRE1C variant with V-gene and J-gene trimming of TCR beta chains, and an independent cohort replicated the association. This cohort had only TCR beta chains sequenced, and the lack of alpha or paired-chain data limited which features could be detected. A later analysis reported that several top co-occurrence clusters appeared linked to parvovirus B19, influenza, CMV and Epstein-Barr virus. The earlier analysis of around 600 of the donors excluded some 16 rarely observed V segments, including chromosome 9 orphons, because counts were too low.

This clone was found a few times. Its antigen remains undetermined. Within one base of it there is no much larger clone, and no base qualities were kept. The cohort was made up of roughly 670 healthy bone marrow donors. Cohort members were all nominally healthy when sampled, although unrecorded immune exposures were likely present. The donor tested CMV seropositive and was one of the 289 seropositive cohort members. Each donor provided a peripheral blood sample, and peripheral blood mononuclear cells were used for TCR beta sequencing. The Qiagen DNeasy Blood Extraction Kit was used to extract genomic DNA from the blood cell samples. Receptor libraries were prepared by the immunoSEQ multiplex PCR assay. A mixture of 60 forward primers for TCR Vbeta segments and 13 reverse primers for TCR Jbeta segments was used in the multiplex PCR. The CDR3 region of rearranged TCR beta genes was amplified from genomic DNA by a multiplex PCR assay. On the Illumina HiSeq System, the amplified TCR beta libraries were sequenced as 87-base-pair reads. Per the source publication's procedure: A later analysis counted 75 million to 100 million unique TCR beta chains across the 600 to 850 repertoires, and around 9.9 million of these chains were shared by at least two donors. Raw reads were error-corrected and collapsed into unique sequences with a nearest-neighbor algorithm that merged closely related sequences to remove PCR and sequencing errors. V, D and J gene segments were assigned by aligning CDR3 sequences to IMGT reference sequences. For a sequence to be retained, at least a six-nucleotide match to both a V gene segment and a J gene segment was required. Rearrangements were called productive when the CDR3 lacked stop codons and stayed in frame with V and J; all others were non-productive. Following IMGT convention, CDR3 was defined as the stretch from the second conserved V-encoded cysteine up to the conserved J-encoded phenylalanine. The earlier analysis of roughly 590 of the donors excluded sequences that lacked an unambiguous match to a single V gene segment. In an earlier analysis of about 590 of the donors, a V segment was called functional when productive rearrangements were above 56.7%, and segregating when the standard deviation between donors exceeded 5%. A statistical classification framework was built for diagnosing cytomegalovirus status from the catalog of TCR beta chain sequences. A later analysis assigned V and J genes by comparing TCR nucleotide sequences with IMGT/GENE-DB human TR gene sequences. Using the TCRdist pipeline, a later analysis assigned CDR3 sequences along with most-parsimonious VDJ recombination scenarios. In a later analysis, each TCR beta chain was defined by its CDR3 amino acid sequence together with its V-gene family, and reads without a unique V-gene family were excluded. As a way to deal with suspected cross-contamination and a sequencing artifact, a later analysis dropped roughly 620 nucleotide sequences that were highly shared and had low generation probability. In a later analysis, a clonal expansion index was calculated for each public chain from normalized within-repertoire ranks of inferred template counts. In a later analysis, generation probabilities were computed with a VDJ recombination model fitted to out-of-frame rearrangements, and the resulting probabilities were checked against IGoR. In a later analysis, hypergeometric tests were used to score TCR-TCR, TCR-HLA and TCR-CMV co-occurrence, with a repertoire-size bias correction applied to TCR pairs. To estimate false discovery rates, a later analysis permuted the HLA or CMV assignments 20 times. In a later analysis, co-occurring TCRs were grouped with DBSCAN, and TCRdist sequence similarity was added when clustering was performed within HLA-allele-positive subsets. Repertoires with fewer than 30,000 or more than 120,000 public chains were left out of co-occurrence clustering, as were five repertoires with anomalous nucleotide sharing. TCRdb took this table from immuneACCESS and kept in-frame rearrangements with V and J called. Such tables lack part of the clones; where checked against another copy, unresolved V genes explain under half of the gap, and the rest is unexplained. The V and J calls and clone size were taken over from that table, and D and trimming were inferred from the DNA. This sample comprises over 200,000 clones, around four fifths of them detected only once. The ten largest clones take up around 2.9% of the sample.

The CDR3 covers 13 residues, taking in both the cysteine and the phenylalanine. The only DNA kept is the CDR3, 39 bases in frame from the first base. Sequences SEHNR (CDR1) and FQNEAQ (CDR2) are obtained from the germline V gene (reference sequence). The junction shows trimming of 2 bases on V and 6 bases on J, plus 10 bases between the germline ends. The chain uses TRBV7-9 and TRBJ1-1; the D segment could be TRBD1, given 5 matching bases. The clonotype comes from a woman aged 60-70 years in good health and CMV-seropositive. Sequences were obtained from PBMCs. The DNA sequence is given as TGTGCCAGCAGCTTACTGGGGGGTTCTGAAGCTTTCTTT. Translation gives CASSLLGGSEAFF.